The clone carrying this TCR beta chain appeared a few times. Its antigen remains unknown. Profiling relied on immunoSEQ multiplex PCR, and the TCRdb table lists in-frame clones only, not all of them. The data hold hundreds of thousands of clones, with roughly 96% observed a single time. This record comes from a study of shared clonotypes between healthy human individuals. General study points: Sample collection involved blood only; tissue repertoires are likely different.

The junction had 9 bases not matched to a gene; V was cut back by 4 bases and J by 6 bases. The CDR3 is made up of 14 amino acids. Germline V gene data show CDR1 as SGDLS and CDR2 as YYNGEE. The source of this sequence is a man aged 25-45 years in good health. The sequenced sample consisted of memory CD8+ T cells sorted from blood. Subset noted: CD45RO+ cells pooled with CCR7-negative TemRA cells. The chain combines TRBV9 with TRBJ1-2; 7 bases are shared with TRBD1. Here the CDR3 DNA reads TGTGCCAGCAGCACTCACCCGACAGGGAATGGCTACACCTTC. Its translation is CASSTHPTGNGYTF.